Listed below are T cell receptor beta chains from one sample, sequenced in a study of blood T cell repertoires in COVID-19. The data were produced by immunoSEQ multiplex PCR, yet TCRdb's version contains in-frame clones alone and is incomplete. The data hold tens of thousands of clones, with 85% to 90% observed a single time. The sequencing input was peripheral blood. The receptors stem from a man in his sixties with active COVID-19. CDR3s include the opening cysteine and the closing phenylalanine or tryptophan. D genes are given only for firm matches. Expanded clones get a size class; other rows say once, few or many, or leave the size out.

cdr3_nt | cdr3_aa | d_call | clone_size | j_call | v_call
TGTGCCAGCAGTTTAGCATCAGGGCAGGGTGGGTTCGAGCAGTACTTC | CASSLASGQGGFEQYF | - | - | TRBJ2-7 | TRBV27
TGTGCCAGCAGCTTAGGCACTAGCGGGACCCGTGCCCATGAGCAGTTCTTC | CASSLGTSGTRAHEQFF | TRBD2 | - | TRBJ2-1 | TRBV7-2
TGTGCCAGCTCCGGGACTAGCGGATACGAGCAGTACTTC | CASSGTSGYEQYF | TRBD2 | once | TRBJ2-7 | TRBV10-3
TGCGCCAGCAGCTTGGAGCCGACAACTAATGAAAAACTGTTTTTT | CASSLEPTTNEKLFF | - | few | TRBJ1-4 | TRBV5-1
TGTGCCAGCAGGAGTGGGACAGGGGGTAGAGAGACCCAGTACTTC | CASRSGTGGRETQYF | TRBD1 | - | TRBJ2-5 | TRBV5-4
TGTGCCACCAGCAGATCCGACAGACCAACTAATGAAAAACTGTTTTTT | CATSRSDRPTNEKLFF | - | - | TRBJ1-4 | TRBV15
TGTGCCAGCAGTTTATGGGGACTAGCGGGAGGAGAGACCCAGTACTTC | CASSLWGLAGGETQYF | TRBD2 | once | TRBJ2-5 | TRBV28
TGTGCCAGCAGGGATCGGAGCACGGGAGAGACCCAGTACTTC | CASRDRSTGETQYF | - | - | TRBJ2-5 | TRBV6-5
TGTGCCAGCAGGATGGGACTAGCGGGTACCGGGGAGCTGTTTTTT | CASRMGLAGTGELFF | TRBD2 | - | TRBJ2-2 | TRBV7-2
TGTGCCAGCAGCTACACAGATACGCAGTATTTT | CASSYTDTQYF | - | - | TRBJ2-3 | TRBV12-3/TRBV12-4
TGTGCCAGCAGCTTGGGGACACTTAGCGGGTCCTACAATGAGCAGTTCTTC | CASSLGTLSGSYNEQFF | TRBD2 | - | TRBJ2-1 | TRBV5-4
TGTGCCATCAGTGAGGGAGACAGGGGGCACGAGCAGTACTTC | CAISEGDRGHEQYF | TRBD1 | - | TRBJ2-7 | TRBV10-3
TGTGCCAGCAGCTTAAATTCAGCGGGCGCCTACAATGAGCAGTTCTTC | CASSLNSAGAYNEQFF | - | - | TRBJ2-1 | TRBV7-2
TGTGCCAGCAGCGTAGCGTCGGGACAAACCTACGAGCAGTACTTC | CASSVASGQTYEQYF | - | - | TRBJ2-7 | TRBV9
TGTGCCAGCAGCGATACAGGAATATTTATGAACACTGAAGCTTTCTTT | CASSDTGIFMNTEAFF | - | - | TRBJ1-1 | TRBV28
TGCGCCAGCAGCCCGGGACTAGCGGACAGCTCCTACAATGAGCAGTTCTTC | CASSPGLADSSYNEQFF | TRBD2 | - | TRBJ2-1 | TRBV4-3
TGTGCCAGCATTTACGGAGACCTTGGCGGGGAGCTGTTTTTT | CASIYGDLGGELFF | - | few | TRBJ2-2 | TRBV6-2/TRBV6-3
TGTGCCAGCAGCACCGGACAGGGGGCAGATACGCAGTATTTT | CASSTGQGADTQYF | TRBD1 | - | TRBJ2-3 | TRBV28
TGCAGCGTTGAGGAGGGACAGAGCTACGAGCAGTACTTC | CSVEEGQSYEQYF | - | - | TRBJ2-7 | TRBV29-1
TGCAGCGTTGATCCCCGGGAGGGCCGCAATGAGCAGTTCTTC | CSVDPREGRNEQFF | TRBD2 | - | TRBJ2-1 | TRBV29-1
TGTGCCAGCAGTTTCTCCTTGGGTAGGGCTAAGGGGATGAACACTGAAGCTTTCTTT | CASSFSLGRAKGMNTEAFF | - | - | TRBJ1-1 | TRBV28
TGTGCCAGTAGTATGTCACTCTTACTCCGCGAGCAGTACTTC | CASSMSLLLREQYF | - | - | TRBJ2-7 | TRBV19
TGTGCCACCTCGCGACACGGCAATCAGCCCCAGCATTTT | CATSRHGNQPQHF | - | - | TRBJ1-5 | TRBV6-5
TGTGCCAGCAGCGCCGATACAGGGACTAAATTTGAGCAGTTCTTC | CASSADTGTKFEQFF | - | - | TRBJ2-1 | TRBV9
TGTGCCAGTGATGTCGACGGAGCTAGCAATCAGCCCCAGCATTTT | CASDVDGASNQPQHF | - | - | TRBJ1-5 | TRBV7-9
TGTGCCAGCAGTGAAATAGCGGGGGCCTACAATGAGCAGTTCTTC | CASSEIAGAYNEQFF | TRBD2 | - | TRBJ2-1 | TRBV6-1
TGTGCCAGTAGTCTCAACACAGGGTATAGCACCGGGGAGCTGTTTTTT | CASSLNTGYSTGELFF | - | - | TRBJ2-2 | TRBV19
TGCGCCAGCAGCCTCGCCGACCAGGTTTGGGCACGCCCCTCTGGGGCCAACGTCCTGACTTTC | CASSLADQVWARPSGANVLTF | - | - | TRBJ2-6 | TRBV5-1
TGTGCCAGTAGTATCGGGACAGCTGGAAACACCATATATTTT | CASSIGTAGNTIYF | TRBD1 | - | TRBJ1-3 | TRBV19
TGTGCCAGCAGTTTATCCCGGACTTACGAGCAGTACTTC | CASSLSRTYEQYF | - | - | TRBJ2-7 | TRBV27
TGTGCCAGCAGTTTTGGACGGGAGAATAGTGAAAAACTGTTTTTT | CASSFGRENSEKLFF | - | - | TRBJ1-4 | TRBV27
TGTGCCAGCAGCCCCCGGACAGGGTGGTACGAGCAGTACTTC | CASSPRTGWYEQYF | TRBD1 | once | TRBJ2-7 | TRBV11-2
TGCAGCGTATGGGACAGGGGGACGGAGCAGTTCTTC | CSVWDRGTEQFF | TRBD1 | - | TRBJ2-1 | TRBV29-1
TGTGCCAGCAGCCAAATAGCGGAGCCAGATACGCAGTATTTT | CASSQIAEPDTQYF | - | - | TRBJ2-3 | TRBV9
TGCGCCAGCAGCTTGAATGGCGGAAGCTCCTACAATGAGCAGTTCTTC | CASSLNGGSSYNEQFF | - | - | TRBJ2-1 | TRBV5-1
TGTGCCAGCAGCGCGACTAGCTTTCCGAACACCGGGGAGCTGTTTTTT | CASSATSFPNTGELFF | TRBD2 | - | TRBJ2-2 | TRBV7-9
TGCAGCGTGAGACAGGGGGAGCAGTTCTTC | CSVRQGEQFF | TRBD1 | - | TRBJ2-1 | TRBV29-1
TGTGCCAGCAGCTTAGCGGGGACGGGAGGTCCCTACGAGCAGTACTTC | CASSLAGTGGPYEQYF | TRBD2 | - | TRBJ2-7 | TRBV11-1
TGTGCCAGCAGCTTGATACAGGGAACCTACGAGCAGTACTTC | CASSLIQGTYEQYF | - | once | TRBJ2-7 | TRBV11-2
TGTGCCAGCAGCTTAAGTCTAGCTGGGGCAGATACGCAGTATTTT | CASSLSLAGADTQYF | - | - | TRBJ2-3 | TRBV7-3
TGTGCCAGTAGTATGGCATCACACCCGACTAGCACAGATACGCAGTATTTT | CASSMASHPTSTDTQYF | - | - | TRBJ2-3 | TRBV19
TGTGCCACCAGCAGAGACGCCGGGACAGGGTCTTACGAGCAGTACTTC | CATSRDAGTGSYEQYF | TRBD1 | - | TRBJ2-7 | TRBV15
TGTGCCAGCACCCCACTAGCGGAAAGCTCCTACGAGCAGTACTTC | CASTPLAESSYEQYF | TRBD2 | - | TRBJ2-7 | TRBV6-5
TGTGCCTGGAAGTACGGGACAGTTATATTAGGGACCAAAAACATTCAGTACTTC | CAWKYGTVILGTKNIQYF | TRBD1 | once | TRBJ2-4 | TRBV30
TGTGCCACAGGGGAATACGGCTACACCTTC | CATGEYGYTF | - | - | TRBJ1-2 | TRBV7-2
TGTGCCAGCAGTCTATACAGGGAGGGGACCGGGGAGCTGTTTTTT | CASSLYREGTGELFF | - | few | TRBJ2-2 | TRBV27
TGTGCCAGCAGCCCGTCTGGGGCCAACGTCCTGACTTTC | CASSPSGANVLTF | - | - | TRBJ2-6 | TRBV3-1/TRBV3-2
TGTGCCAGCAGCCCCCTACTGTGGCAGGGAGGCTACGAGCAGTACTTC | CASSPLLWQGGYEQYF | - | - | TRBJ2-7 | TRBV7-8
TGTGCCAGCACCTACTTGAATGAGCAGTTCTTC | CASTYLNEQFF | - | few | TRBJ2-1 | TRBV3-1/TRBV3-2
TGTGCCAGCAGCCTTGACTATGTGGGGGGACGGAGCAATCAGCCCCAGCATTTT | CASSLDYVGGRSNQPQHF | - | - | TRBJ1-5 | TRBV5-5